The present entry profiles one T cell receptor (beta chain) with its context. Its binding antigen is unknown. No clone much larger than this one lies a single base away; base qualities are absent. The sample belongs to a study of cytotoxic CD8 clonotypes in ibrutinib-treated CLL (dated by TCRdb to the early 2020s). As for the study more broadly: The cohort was composed of around twelve relapsed/refractory and roughly 16 treatment-naive patients; IGHV unmutated status was identified in about 17 patients. Responses were partial in around 24 patients and complete in 2; after median approximately 5.5 years follow-up, roughly 15 stayed in remission and approximately twelve progressed. Samples at response were collected after a median of about twelve months of treatment, with a range of about 6 to 36 months. On average, each sample had approximately 280,000 productive templates and approximately 100,000 productive rearrangements. Of the approximately 86 people in the trial, around 25 had longitudinal samples available. Cryopreserved peripheral blood mononuclear cells were obtained prior to treatment, at the time of response, and at either disease progression or sustained remission. Patients were still on ibrutinib when every remission and progressive disease sample was collected. The paper's findings and limits, for the study overall: An increase in clonality was observed at ibrutinib response, with clonality remaining stable during sustained remission and falling back toward baseline at progression. Sustained-remission and progressing patients did not have matched sampling times, and lymph node repertoires were not examined. Public clonotypes were rare and either contracted or stayed stable during treatment, and the rise in clonality at ibrutinib response reflected the expansion of private clonotypes. At baseline, clonality was higher than in age-matched healthy donors and showed a strong correlation with circulating CD8+ T-cell counts.

Each clonotype received, on average, about 9.7x coverage in deep resolution sequencing performed on a MiSeq, where the target depth lay between 1 in 1 million and 1 in 200,000 T cells. The immunoSEQ hsTCRB Kit was used to generate the TCR beta libraries. Under the source paper's analysis protocol: The data were analyzed with ImmunoSEQ Analyzer and ImmunoSEQ Data Assistant, and V, D and J gene assignments followed IMGT definitions. Clonality, with values ranging from 0 to 1, was calculated as one minus the normalized Shannon entropy of productive rearrangement frequencies. Only overrepresented clonotypes making up at least 0.05% of each patient's repertoire were included in the public clonotype analysis. Around 13 age-matched healthy donor repertoires from immuneACCESS were used as controls for clonality. Imported from immuneACCESS, the table was reduced by TCRdb to in-frame sequences with V and J called. These copies leave out some clones; in studies compared against another copy, an unresolved V gene accounts for under half, and the cause of the remainder is not known. The D gene and trimming were derived from the DNA, and the V and J assignments and clone size from that table. In this sample the table shows 150,000 or so clones, 70% to 90% of which occur a single time. The ten most abundant clones make up around 7.6% of the sample.

The CDR3, cysteine through phenylalanine, is 14 amino acids long. Kept here is only the CDR3 DNA, which spans 42 bases and is read in frame from base 1. From a lookup of the germline V gene, CDR1 and CDR2 are KGHSH and LQKENI. The junction carries 11 bases between V and J, which are trimmed by 1 base and 6 bases respectively. For TCR beta library preparation, approximately 1.9 micrograms of genomic DNA was extracted from cryopreserved PBMCs. High-throughput TCR beta sequencing was performed on longitudinal blood samples from CLL patients receiving ibrutinib monotherapy. The patients took part in an open-label, single-center phase 2 trial of ibrutinib monotherapy.

Sequences were derived from PBMCs, sampled after 36 months of ibrutinib treatment. The rearranged chain carries TRBV18 and TRBJ2-3, with no reliable assignment of the D segment. The TCR comes from a human donor with chronic lymphocytic leukemia. The DNA sequence is TGTGCCAGCTCACCACGGCGGCAGTCGGATACGCAGTATTTT. Its protein reads: CASSPRRQSDTQYF.